The clone carrying this T cell receptor beta chain was observed many times. Its target is not known. The CDR3 is 18 residues long. Trimming removed 1 base at V and 0 bases at J, with 13 bases between. In germline, CDR1 is SGHTA, CDR2 FQGNSA. These data originate in a study of T cells in Graves' hyperthyroidism and ophthalmopathy. Study at large: Before treatment of any kind, peripheral blood was taken at initial diagnosis.

Study observations and caveats: The blood repertoire included most of the expanded thyroid clonotypes above 0.001. Model output signaled ophthalmopathy a median about 6.3 months ahead of onset.

Template material for amplifying TCR beta CDR3 regions consisted of RNA transcripts. Carried out on the TCR CDR3, a first-round RT-PCR used the HTBI primer set. TCRdb re-derived calls from the multiplex PCR reads in MiXCR, one entry per CDR3 protein. The sample holds about 640,000 distinct CDR3 sequences; around 21% are singletons and the top ten take 34%. The V and J genes are TRBV7-2 and TRBJ2-6; no clear D gene. Input material: blood. The TCR comes from a man in his thirties or forties with Graves' ophthalmopathy. CDR3 nucleotides: TGTGCCAGCAGCTTAGGCGGCAGAATTAGCTCTGGGGCCAACGTCCTGACTTTC. Amino acids: CASSLGGRISSGANVLTF.